This T cell receptor beta chain was obtained from a study of OX40 agonist ivuxolimab in advanced cancers. Study-wide background: Two patients with cutaneous melanoma and one with hepatocellular carcinoma, three in total, showed partial responses.

Only in-frame clones appear in the TCRdb table, and some are missing; sequencing was by immunoSEQ multiplex PCR. The sample gives 45,000 to 60,000 clones, about 87% of which show up once; 10% is in the top ten. The CDR3 runs 14 residues. V was pared by 4 bases and J by 4 bases, with 6 bases of the junction left unmatched. CDR1 and CDR2 from the germline V gene are SGHNT and YYREEE (reference sequence). A single count supports this clone. Its antigen is not identified. Broader study findings: Expanded peripheral T cell antigen specificity was not determined. Within 6 weeks, CD4+ and CD8+ blood T cells expanded clonally at 0.1 to 3.0 mg/kg. On average, CD8+ T cells had more expanded clones than CD4+.

The sequencing used CD4+ or CD8+ T cells sorted from blood, collected in a trial of the OX40 agonist ivuxolimab. The TCR comes from an adult with an advanced solid tumor such as melanoma, head and neck, liver or kidney cancer. The chain carries TRBV5-4 and TRBJ1-1, with 8 bases that match TRBD1. CDR3 nucleotides: TGTGCCAGCAGCCCCCCGGACAGGGTCACTGAAGCTTTCTTT. This translates into CASSPPDRVTEAFF.